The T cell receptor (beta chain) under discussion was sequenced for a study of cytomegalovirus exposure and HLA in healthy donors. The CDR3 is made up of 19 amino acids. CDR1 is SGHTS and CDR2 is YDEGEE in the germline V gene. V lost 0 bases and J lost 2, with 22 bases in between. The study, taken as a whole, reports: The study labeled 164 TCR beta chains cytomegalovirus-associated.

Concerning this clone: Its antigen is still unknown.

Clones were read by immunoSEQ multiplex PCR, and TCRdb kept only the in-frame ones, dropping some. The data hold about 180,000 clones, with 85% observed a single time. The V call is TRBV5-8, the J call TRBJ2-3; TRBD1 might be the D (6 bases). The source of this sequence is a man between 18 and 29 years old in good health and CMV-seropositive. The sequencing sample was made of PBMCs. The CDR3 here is CASSLVPLLRQAATDTQYF. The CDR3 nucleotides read TGTGCCAGCAGCTTGGTCCCCTTACTTCGACAGGCGGCCACAGATACGCAGTATTTT.